The 32 T cell receptor beta chains reported below all come from one sample, sequenced in a study of blood T cell repertoires in COVID-19. Repertoires were generated with immunoSEQ multiplex PCR, while TCRdb's copy carries only in-frame clones and drops some. Of about 98,000 clones listed, about 84% are singletons. Sequencing was carried out using peripheral blood. These receptors were collected from a woman of 80 years or more with acute or convalescent COVID-19.

The chain employs TRBV7-2 and TRBJ1-6, with D possibly matching TRBD1 (5 bases). The CDR3 runs 16 residues. Germline-derived CDR1 and CDR2 are SGHTA and FQGNSA. V lost 5 bases, J lost 0 bases, and 11 bases lay in between. For the CDR3, the DNA is TGTGCCAGCAGCGCCCGACAGAGCTCCTATAATTCACCCCTCCACTTT. Translating it yields CASSARQSSYNSPLHF.

This chain joins TRBV4-2 and TRBJ1-2, with D possibly TRBD1 on 5 matching bases. The germline V and J ends were trimmed by 5 bases and 8 bases, with 18 bases remaining between them. Looked up from germline, CDR1 is LGHNA and CDR2 is YNFKEQ. This CDR3 is built from 14 residues. CDR3 protein: CASSKMGGPGGYTF. In DNA form, the CDR3 reads TGTGCCAGCAGCAAGATGGGGGGTCCTGGGGGCTACACCTTC.

The chain recombines TRBV7-8 with TRBJ2-7, with 7 bases identical to TRBD1. Germline CDR1 and CDR2: SGHVS and FQNEAQ. The CDR3 covers 17 residues. V lost 5 bases and J lost 1; bases outside the gene matches: 14. The CDR3 sequence is CASSLSTTGDTSYEQYF. The CDR3 DNA reads TGTGCCAGCAGCCTATCAACAACAGGGGACACTTCCTACGAGCAGTACTTC.

The chain is built from TRBV5-5 and TRBJ2-3; D perhaps matches TRBD2 (7 bases). V shed 1 base and J shed 1 base, with 13 bases lying between them. CDR3 size: 16 residues. The V gene's germline CDR1 is SGHKS and CDR2 YYEKEE (reference sequence). CDR3: CASSLLGGAGTDTQYF. The CDR3 nucleotides are TGTGCCAGCAGCTTGCTTGGGGGGGCCGGCACAGATACGCAGTATTTT.

The J gene is TRBJ1-5, the V gene TRBV6-2 or TRBV6-3; weak D call: TRBD1 (6 bases). V lost 5 bases and J lost 3, with 11 bases in between. The germline gives CDR1 MNHEY, CDR2 SVGEGT. The length of the CDR3 is 14 residues. The DNA of the CDR3 is TGTGCCAGCAGTCCCGGGACAAACAATCAGCCCCAGCATTTT. Protein product: CASSPGTNNQPQHF.

CDR3: CASSEGGTSGGRDEQYF. The CDR3 nucleotides are TGTGCCAGCAGTGAAGGCGGGACTAGCGGGGGAAGGGACGAGCAGTACTTC. V is TRBV2 and J is TRBJ2-7; 14 bases line up with TRBD2. This CDR3 contains 17 residues. Germline V lookup: CDR1 SNHLY, CDR2 FYNNEI. The J segment lost 5 bases and the V segment lost 1 base, leaving 7 bases of the junction unmatched.

This CDR3 is CASRPTGNFYGYTF. The CDR3 bases are TGTGCCAGCAGGCCGACAGGGAACTTCTATGGCTACACCTTC. The rearrangement uses TRBV3-1 (or the pseudogene TRBV3-2) and TRBJ1-2; 7 bases map to TRBD1. Germline CDR1 reads LGHDT; CDR2 reads YNNKEL (reference sequence). The trim removed 6 bases at V and 4 bases at J, leaving 8 bases unmatched. This CDR3 has 14 amino acids.

The chain joins TRBV9 to TRBJ2-7; a weak D match, TRBD1 (5 bases). This CDR3 region has 15 residues. Deletions cut 0 bases from V and 3 bases from J, with 13 bases between. Germline V CDR1 and CDR2: SGDLS, YYNGEE. The CDR3, as DNA: TGTGCCAGCAGCGTAGACCAGGGAACTATCTACGAGCAGTACTTC. This encodes CASSVDQGTIYEQYF. The full variable domain, in which reference TRBV9 and TRBJ2-7 provide the parts outside the CDR3, is DSGVTQTPKHLITATGQRVTLRCSPRSGDLSVYWYQQSLDQGLQFLIQYYNGEERAKGNILERFSAQQFPDLHSELNLSSLELGDSALYFCASSVDQGTIYEQYFGPGTRLTVT.

The chain carries TRBV6-5 and TRBJ1-1; D perhaps matches TRBD1 (5 bases). The CDR3 has 14 amino acids. CDR1 MNHEY and CDR2 SVGAGI come from the germline V gene. Between the trimmed V and J ends, which lost 6 bases and 2 bases, there was a span of 13 bases. CDR3 region: CASSLGGGNTEAFF. CDR3 bases: TGTGCCAGCAGCCTCGGGGGGGGTAACACTGAAGCTTTCTTT.

The chain carries TRBV4-3 and TRBJ2-3; TRBD1 matches at 7 bases. Germline values: CDR1 LGHNA, CDR2 YSLEER. The length of the CDR3 is 18 residues. The trim removed 0 bases at V and 0 bases at J, leaving 9 bases unmatched. CDR3 residues: CASSQELWGQTSTDTQYF. The CDR3 DNA is TGCGCCAGCAGCCAAGAACTTTGGGGACAGACTAGCACAGATACGCAGTATTTT.

The chain employs TRBV5-1 and TRBJ1-6, with a tentative D call TRBD1 (5 bases). This CDR3 comprises 16 residues. The V gene lost 3 bases and the J gene lost 4 bases, with 14 bases spanning the gap. The germline V gene encodes CDR1 SGHRS and CDR2 YFSETQ. The CDR3, as DNA: TGCGCCAGCAGCTCTAATGCGGGGGGTTATAATTCACCCCTCCACTTT. It specifies CASSSNAGGYNSPLHF.

This rearrangement joins TRBV28 to TRBJ1-2; D might be TRBD1 (5 bases). The CDR3 has 14 residues. The germline V and J ends were trimmed by 2 bases and 4 bases, with 11 bases remaining between them. The germline V gene encodes CDR1 MDHEN and CDR2 SYDVKM. The CDR3 DNA reads TGTGCCAGCAGTTTAAAACAGGCGATCTATGGCTACACCTTC. Its translation: CASSLKQAIYGYTF.

The rearrangement joins TRBV7-9 to TRBJ2-7; 7 bases agree with TRBD1. Germline V lookup: CDR1 SEHNR, CDR2 FQNEAQ (reference sequence). Unmatched junction bases numbered 4, after V lost 6 bases and J lost 2 bases. CDR3 size: 13 residues. CDR3 amino acids: CASRLTGTYEQYV. In DNA, the CDR3 is TGTGCCAGCAGACTGACAGGGACCTACGAGCAGTACGTC.

Comment on this clone: The same CDR3 arises from other DNA sequences in this sample as well. The chain uses TRBV7-9 and TRBJ2-5; 11 bases are a match to TRBD2. CDR3 length: 14 residues. CDR1 is SEHNR and CDR2 is FQNEAQ in the germline V gene (reference sequence). V was clipped by 4 bases and J by 5 bases; unmatched bases: 3. CDR3 DNA: TGTGCCAGCAGCTCACGGACTAGCGGGGAGACCCAGTACTTC. Translation: CASSSRTSGETQYF.

V is TRBV7-9 and J is TRBJ2-3, with TRBD1 matching over 10 bases. In germline, CDR1 is SEHNR, CDR2 FQNEAQ (reference sequence). Germline trimming cut 5 bases from V and 5 bases from J; bases unmatched to any gene: 4. The CDR3 extends over 14 amino acids. CDR3 DNA sequence: TGTGCCAGCAGCCGGGGACAGGGGAGAGATACGCAGTATTTT. Protein product: CASSRGQGRDTQYF.

This clone showed up just a few times. The gene calls are TRBV6-1 and TRBJ1-1; no firm D call. Between the trimmed V and J ends, which lost 1 base and 0 bases, there was a span of 6 bases. This CDR3 comprises 14 residues. Germline V gene lookup returns CDR1 MNHNS and CDR2 SASEGT. CDR3 sequence: CASSEERVNTEAFF. The CDR3 DNA follows: TGTGCCAGCAGTGAAGAAAGAGTGAACACTGAAGCTTTCTTT.

This chain links TRBV7-8 with TRBJ2-7; possibly TRBD1 for D (6 bases). Germline loops: CDR1 SGHVS, CDR2 FQNEAQ. Trimming removed 2 bases from V and 6 bases from J, with 20 bases in between. The CDR3 consists of 16 residues. CDR3 residues: CASSLPPGTTPGEQYF. The CDR3 bases are TGTGCCAGCAGCTTACCCCCTGGGACAACTCCTGGCGAGCAGTACTTC.

The J gene is TRBJ1-1, the V gene TRBV5-5; D call uncertain. This CDR3 is built from 13 residues. CDR1 is SGHKS and CDR2 is YYEKEE in the germline V gene (reference sequence). V was trimmed by 4 bases and J by 1 base, leaving 8 bases between them. The CDR3 nucleotides read TGTGCCAGCAGCACCCGGGAGAACACTGAAGCTTTCTTT. It is translated as CASSTRENTEAFF.

There are a few counts of this clone. The V and J genes are TRBV6-5 and TRBJ1-5; a possible D gene is TRBD1 (6 bases). CDR1 and CDR2 (germline): MNHEY, SVGAGI. The CDR3 extends over 14 amino acids. Trimming left V 4 bases short and J 4 bases short, with 11 bases between. CDR3 residues: CASSSGHPNQPQHF. The CDR3 DNA follows: TGTGCCAGCAGTTCGGGACATCCGAATCAGCCCCAGCATTTT.

V is TRBV9 and J is TRBJ2-3; 9 bases agree with TRBD2. The CDR3 is made up of 16 amino acids. Germline trimming cut 4 bases from V and 4 bases from J; bases unmatched to any gene: 10. From germline, CDR1 is SGDLS and CDR2 YYNGEE. The CDR3 region is CASSPVGTSSSDTQYF. The CDR3 region has the DNA TGTGCCAGCAGCCCGGTTGGGACTAGCAGTTCAGATACGCAGTATTTT.

The V and J genes are TRBV6-5 and TRBJ2-5, with TRBD2 identical over 13 bases. Losses at the gene ends were 6 bases for V and 1 base for J; bases not matched to a gene: 2. The V gene's germline CDR1 is MNHEY and CDR2 SVGAGI. The length of the CDR3 is 15 residues. The CDR3 DNA reads TGTGCCAGCAGGGGACTAGCGGGATTCCAAGAGACCCAGTACTTC. Translating gives CASRGLAGFQETQYF.

The V call is TRBV7-2, the J call TRBJ1-4; D perhaps matches TRBD1 (6 bases). Germline-derived CDR1 and CDR2 are SGHTA and FQGNSA. CDR3 length: 16 amino acids. V lost 5 bases to trimming and J lost 0 bases, with 13 bases between them. In DNA form, the CDR3 reads TGTGCCAGCAGCCCACAGACAGGCGCAACTAATGAAAAACTGTTTTTT. Amino acid sequence: CASSPQTGATNEKLFF.

The CDR3 here is CASSLTNGVGQPQHF. For the CDR3, the DNA is TGTGCCAGCAGCTTAACAAACGGGGTAGGTCAGCCCCAGCATTTT. The chain employs TRBV7-2 and TRBJ1-5, with D unclear. V dropped 2 bases and J dropped 6 bases, with 14 bases sitting between them. The germline V gene has CDR1 SGHTA and CDR2 FQGNSA. CDR3 length: 15 amino acids. The full variable domain, its missing parts supplied by reference TRBV7-2 and TRBJ1-5, is GAGVSQSPSNKVTEKGKDVELRCDPISGHTALYWYRQSLGQGLEFLIYFQGNSAPDKSGLPSDRFSAERTGGSVSTLTIQRTQQEDSAVYLCASSLTNGVGQPQHFGDGTRLSIL.

This rearrangement joins TRBV4-1 to TRBJ2-5; 9 nucleotides agree with TRBD2. Trimming cost V 0 bases and J 1 base; bases outside gene matches: 6. The germline CDR1 and CDR2 sequences are MGHRA and YSYEKL. CDR3 length equals 17 residues. The chain's CDR3 is CASSQDGGGGAQETQYF. The CDR3 DNA is TGCGCCAGCAGCCAAGATGGGGGCGGGGGGGCCCAAGAGACCCAGTACTTC.

CDR3 region: CASSLTPNTEAFF. In DNA, the CDR3 is TGTGCCAGCAGCCTGACTCCGAACACTGAAGCTTTCTTT. The V and J genes are TRBV7-3 and TRBJ1-1, with D unclear. The CDR3 extends over 13 amino acids. V lost 5 bases to trimming and J lost 1 base, with 8 bases between them. CDR1 is SGHTA, CDR2 FQGTGA, per germline.

This chain links TRBV9 with TRBJ1-1, with 9 positions matching TRBD1. The junction had 9 bases not matched to a gene; V was cut back by 8 bases and J by 4 bases. The CDR3 totals 14 residues. Looked up from germline, CDR1 is SGDLS and CDR2 is YYNGEE. The CDR3 sequence is CASGTGNFGTEAFF. Written as DNA, the CDR3 is TGTGCCAGTGGGACAGGGAATTTTGGCACTGAAGCTTTCTTT. Filled out from reference TRBV9 and TRBJ1-1, the complete variable domain reads DSGVTQTPKHLITATGQRVTLRCSPRSGDLSVYWYQQSLDQGLQFLIQYYNGEERAKGNILERFSAQQFPDLHSELNLSSLELGDSALYFCASGTGNFGTEAFFGQGTRLTVV.

The rearrangement uses TRBV5-1 and TRBJ2-1, with 7 bases aligning to TRBD1. CDR1 is SGHRS and CDR2 is YFSETQ in the germline V gene. With 4 bases clipped from V and 4 bases from J, the junction kept 5 bases outside the gene matches. The CDR3 is 14 residues long. The CDR3 DNA reads TGCGCCAGCAGCCTGGGGGACAGATACAATGAGCAGTTCTTC. It translates to CASSLGDRYNEQFF.

The chain recombines TRBV2 with TRBJ1-1; 12 bases align to TRBD1. After removal of 5 bases from V and 4 bases from J, the junction contained 5 bases not matched to a gene. This CDR3 spans 15 amino acids. Germline lookup yields CDR1 SNHLY and CDR2 FYNNEI. The CDR3 protein is CASSRDRGQSTEAFF. For the CDR3, the DNA is TGTGCCAGCAGTAGGGACAGGGGGCAGAGCACTGAAGCTTTCTTT. Looking up the rest from reference TRBV2 and TRBJ1-1 gives the full variable domain: EPEVTQTPSHQVTQMGQEVILRCVPISNHLYFYWYRQILGQKVEFLVSFYNNEISEKSEIFDDQFSVERPDGSNFTLKIRSTKLEDSAMYFCASSRDRGQSTEAFFGQGTRLTVV.

The rearrangement uses TRBV19 and TRBJ1-2; maybe TRBD1 (5 bases). CDR3 size: 15 residues. CDR1 LNHDA and CDR2 SQIVND come from the germline V gene (reference sequence). Trimming stripped 5 bases from V and 5 bases from J, with 18 bases between. CDR3 sequence: CASSGVSGTRYGYTF. Written as DNA, the CDR3 is TGTGCCAGTAGTGGCGTTTCAGGGACTCGGTATGGCTACACCTTC.

Only a few counts were recorded for this clone. V is TRBV28 and J is TRBJ2-2; 8 nucleotides agree with TRBD2. V lost 4 bases and J lost 7; bases outside the gene matches: 8. Germline V lookup: CDR1 MDHEN, CDR2 SYDVKM. This CDR3 has 15 residues. DNA for the CDR3: TGTGCCAGCAGTTCACGGGGGGGCCGAAGCGGGGAGCTGTTTTTT. It specifies CASSSRGGRSGELFF.

The chain couples TRBV3-1 (or the pseudogene TRBV3-2) to TRBJ1-3, with unresolved D. The CDR3 length is 14 residues. Looked up from germline, CDR1 is LGHDT and CDR2 is YNNKEL (reference sequence). V gave up 4 bases and J gave up 4 bases, with 11 bases separating them. In DNA, the CDR3 is TGTGCCAGCAGCCCTTCCCGACACGGAAACACCATATATTTT. Its translation: CASSPSRHGNTIYF.

The chain recombines TRBV6-6 with TRBJ2-1, with a possible D match to TRBD2 (5 bases). Germline-derived CDR1 and CDR2 are MNHNY and SVGAGI (reference sequence). V shed 6 bases and J shed 0 bases, with 12 bases lying between them. This CDR3 has 15 residues. CDR3 sequence: CASSPRGSSYNEQFF. DNA of the CDR3: TGTGCCAGCAGCCCACGAGGGAGCTCCTACAATGAGCAGTTCTTC.